The clone carrying this T cell receptor beta chain was seen a handful of times. Clones were read by immunoSEQ multiplex PCR, and TCRdb kept only the in-frame ones, dropping some. This sample has roughly 380,000 clones, with more than 70% found just once. Germline CDR1 and CDR2: MNHEY and SVGAGI. Trimming left V 0 bases short and J 2 bases short, with 14 bases between. This CDR3 has 16 amino acids. The source of the sample is a study of blood T cell repertoires in COVID-19. The receptor was isolated from a man aged 25 to 40 who had recovered from COVID-19. The chain recombines TRBV6-5 with TRBJ2-7; D gene ambiguous. Source material: PBMCs or T cells enriched from blood (not recorded which). CDR3 in amino acids: CASSYSRKAETYEQYF. As DNA, the CDR3 is TGTGCCAGCAGTTACTCGAGGAAGGCAGAAACCTACGAGCAGTACTTC.